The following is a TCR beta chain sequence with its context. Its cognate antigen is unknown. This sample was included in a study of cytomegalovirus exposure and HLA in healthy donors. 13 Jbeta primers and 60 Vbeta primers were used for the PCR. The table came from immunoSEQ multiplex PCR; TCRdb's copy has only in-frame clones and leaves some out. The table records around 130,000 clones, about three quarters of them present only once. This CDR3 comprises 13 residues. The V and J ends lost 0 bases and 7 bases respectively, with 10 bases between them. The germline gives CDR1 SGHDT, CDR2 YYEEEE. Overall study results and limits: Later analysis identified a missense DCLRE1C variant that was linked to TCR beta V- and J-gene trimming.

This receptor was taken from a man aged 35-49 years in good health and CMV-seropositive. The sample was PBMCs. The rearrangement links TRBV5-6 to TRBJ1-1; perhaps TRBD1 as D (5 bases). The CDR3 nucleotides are TGTGCCAGCAGCTTGGCTTGGGGGGGTGAAGCTTTCTTT. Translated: CASSLAWGGEAFF.